This T cell receptor beta chain was found in a study of control samples from healthy donors and cancer patients. TCRdb's copy holds only in-frame clones and misses some; the assay was immunoSEQ multiplex PCR. Of 100,000 to 150,000 clones detected, approximately 89% appear once; the ten largest clones hold approximately 7.5%. The CDR3 consists of 13 residues. The V and J ends lost 5 bases and 4 bases respectively, with 9 bases between them. Germline V gives CDR1 MNHEY, CDR2 SMNVEV (reference sequence). The chain combines TRBV27 with TRBJ2-1; D is unclear. The TCR originated in a man in his forties or fifties with head and neck cancer. The sample comprised PBMCs. CDR3 sequence (DNA): TGTGCCAGCAGTAGCTTGCTATACAATGAGCAGTTCTTC. As protein: CASSSLLYNEQFF.